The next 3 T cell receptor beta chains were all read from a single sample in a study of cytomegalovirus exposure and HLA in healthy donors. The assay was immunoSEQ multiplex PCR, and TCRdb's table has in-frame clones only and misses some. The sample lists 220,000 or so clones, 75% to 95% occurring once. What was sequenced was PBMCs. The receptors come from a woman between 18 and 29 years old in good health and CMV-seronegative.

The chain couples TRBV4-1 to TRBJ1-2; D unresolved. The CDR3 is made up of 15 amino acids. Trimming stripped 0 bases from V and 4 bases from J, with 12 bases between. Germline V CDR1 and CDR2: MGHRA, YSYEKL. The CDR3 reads CASSQDGTGSYGYTF. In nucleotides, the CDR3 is TGCGCCAGCAGCCAAGACGGCACGGGGAGCTATGGCTACACCTTC.

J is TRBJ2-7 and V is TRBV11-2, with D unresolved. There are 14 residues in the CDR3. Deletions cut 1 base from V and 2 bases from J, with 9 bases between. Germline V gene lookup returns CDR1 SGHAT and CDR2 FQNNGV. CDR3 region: CASSLVTLPYEQYF. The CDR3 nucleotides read TGTGCCAGCAGCTTAGTTACTCTACCCTACGAGCAGTACTTC.

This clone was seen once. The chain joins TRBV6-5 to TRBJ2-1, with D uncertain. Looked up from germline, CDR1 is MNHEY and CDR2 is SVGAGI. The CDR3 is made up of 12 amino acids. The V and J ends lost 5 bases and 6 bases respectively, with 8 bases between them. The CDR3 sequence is CASSRSLNEQFF. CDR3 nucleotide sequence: TGTGCCAGCAGTCGGTCCCTCAATGAGCAGTTCTTC.